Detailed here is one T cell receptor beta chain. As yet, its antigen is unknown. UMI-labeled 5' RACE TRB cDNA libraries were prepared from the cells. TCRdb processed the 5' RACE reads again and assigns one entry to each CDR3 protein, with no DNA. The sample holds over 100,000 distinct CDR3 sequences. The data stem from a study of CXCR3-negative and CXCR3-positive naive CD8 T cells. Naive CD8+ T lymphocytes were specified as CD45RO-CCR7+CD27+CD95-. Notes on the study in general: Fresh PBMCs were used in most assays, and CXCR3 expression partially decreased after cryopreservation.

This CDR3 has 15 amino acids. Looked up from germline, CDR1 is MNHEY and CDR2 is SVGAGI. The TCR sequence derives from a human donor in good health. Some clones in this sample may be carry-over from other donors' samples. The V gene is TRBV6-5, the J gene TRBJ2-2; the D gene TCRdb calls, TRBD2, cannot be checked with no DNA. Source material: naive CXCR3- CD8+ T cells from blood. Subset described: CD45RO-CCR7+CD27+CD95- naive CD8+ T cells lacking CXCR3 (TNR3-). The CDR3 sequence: CASSYSGGSTGELFF.